This TCR beta chain was sequenced in a study of CD8 T cells in ankylosing spondylitis. Study-wide findings and caveats: Past studies reported some motif variants in reactive arthritis synovial fluid and blood. Disease-linked clones proved CD8+ and comparatively uncommon in peripheral blood. A TCR beta motif of roughly eight highly homologous variants appeared characteristic of ankylosing spondylitis blood.

This clonotype was picked up a small number of times. The antigen is not known. TCRdb processed the 5' RACE reads anew with MiXCR; each CDR3 protein has one entry. Of some 400,000 distinct CDR3 sequences in the sample, more than 20% were seen once. Sequenced: blood, either unsorted or a sorted T cell fraction (not recorded which). The receptor was derived from a male donor with ankylosing spondylitis.

The CDR3 DNA is TGTGCCAGCAGTTTTCCAGAGCGATACAATGAGCAGTTCTTC. Translated, it gives CASSFPERYNEQFF. V and J are TRBV12-3 or TRBV12-4 and TRBJ2-1; D gene unclear. Trimming removed 3 bases from V and 4 bases from J, with 10 bases in between. The CDR3 loop spans 14 amino acids.